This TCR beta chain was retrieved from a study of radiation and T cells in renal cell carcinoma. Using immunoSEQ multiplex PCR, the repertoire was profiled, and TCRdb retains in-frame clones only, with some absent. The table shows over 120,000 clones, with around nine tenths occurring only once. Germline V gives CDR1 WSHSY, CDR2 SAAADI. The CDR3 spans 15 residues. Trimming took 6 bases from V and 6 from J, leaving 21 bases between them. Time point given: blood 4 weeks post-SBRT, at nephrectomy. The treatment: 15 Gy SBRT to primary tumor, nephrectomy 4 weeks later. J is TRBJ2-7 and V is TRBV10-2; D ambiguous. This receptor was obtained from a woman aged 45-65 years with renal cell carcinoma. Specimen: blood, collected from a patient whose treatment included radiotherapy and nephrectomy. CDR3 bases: TGCGCCAGCAGCTCAGTCACGGGCGGATTGGCCGAGCAGTACTTC. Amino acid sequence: CASSSVTGGLAEQYF.